This TCR beta chain originates from a study of human T cells and chemical hapten exposure. Extraction of total RNA was performed on unfractionated whole blood. Overall study findings and caveats: No shift was seen in TCRs above 1 in 1000 frequency with DPC sensitization.

This clonotype was seen ten or more times. Its antigen is undetermined. Trimming cost V 0 bases and J 2 bases; bases outside gene matches: 7. The length of the CDR3 is 16 residues. Germline CDR1 LGHNA, CDR2 YSLEER. Library construction involved attaching unique molecular identifiers to individual cDNA molecules, which allowed quantitative, reproducible TCR counting. TCRdb independently ran MiXCR on the reads; one entry per CDR3 protein. The table shows about 120,000 distinct CDR3 sequences, with approximately 9.3% occurring only once. Material for sequencing was whole blood. The clonotype was recovered from a human donor in good health. Some clones in this sample may be carry-over from other donors' samples. V gene TRBV4-3 combines with J gene TRBJ2-7; 7 nucleotides line up with TRBD1. The CDR3 is CASSQEEWQGAYEQYF. In DNA form, the CDR3 reads TGCGCCAGCAGCCAAGAAGAATGGCAGGGGGCCTACGAGCAGTACTTC.